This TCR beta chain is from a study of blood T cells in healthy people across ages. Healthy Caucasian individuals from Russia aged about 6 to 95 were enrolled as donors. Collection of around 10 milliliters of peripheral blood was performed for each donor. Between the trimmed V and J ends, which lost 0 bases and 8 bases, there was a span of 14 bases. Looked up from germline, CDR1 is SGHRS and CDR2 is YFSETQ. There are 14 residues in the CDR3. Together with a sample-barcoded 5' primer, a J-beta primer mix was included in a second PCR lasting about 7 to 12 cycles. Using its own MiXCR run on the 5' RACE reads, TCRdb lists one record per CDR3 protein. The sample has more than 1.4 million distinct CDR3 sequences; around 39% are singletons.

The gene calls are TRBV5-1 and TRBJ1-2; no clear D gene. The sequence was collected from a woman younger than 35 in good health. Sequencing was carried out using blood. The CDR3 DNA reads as TGCGCCAGCAGCTTGGTTTCGGCAGGAGGAGGCTACACCTTC. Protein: CASSLVSAGGGYTF. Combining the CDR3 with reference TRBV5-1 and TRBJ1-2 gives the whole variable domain KAGVTQTPRYLIKTRGQQVTLSCSPISGHRSVSWYQQTPGQGLQFLFEYFSETQRNKGNFPGRFSGRQFSNSRSEMNVSTLELGDSALYLCASSLVSAGGGYTFGSGTRLTVV.